A selection of T cell receptor beta chains follows, all from one sample in a study of identical twins. From the 5' RACE reads, TCRdb called clonotypes with MiXCR, one entry per CDR3 protein. Of about 220,000 distinct CDR3 sequences in the sample, 7.5% were seen once. These data also featured in a second study, about yellow fever vaccine responses in identical twins.

Specimen: CD8+ T cells sorted from blood. These receptors originate from a woman under 30 in good health. CDR3s include the opening cysteine and the closing phenylalanine or tryptophan. The order of the fields is D gene, J gene, clone size, V gene, CDR3 protein, CDR3 DNA. A D gene is named only where the DNA matches it firmly. The size entry is marked missing in some rows and otherwise reads once, few, many or a size class.

TRBD1	TRBJ1-6	-	TRBV28	CASSPRDSYNSPLHF	TGTGCCAGCAGTCCCCGGGACAGCTATAATTCACCCCTCCACTTT
-	TRBJ1-4	few	TRBV6-5	CASSYSKVAENEKLFF	TGTGCCAGCAGTTACTCGAAAGTGGCCGAAAATGAAAAACTGTTTTTT
-	TRBJ1-4	many	TRBV29-1	CSVEEGGTNEKLFF	TGCAGCGTTGAAGAAGGGGGGACTAATGAAAAACTGTTTTTT
-	TRBJ2-1	many	TRBV2	CASSVLGGTYNEQFF	TGTGCCAGCAGTGTACTGGGCGGCACCTACAATGAGCAGTTCTTC
-	TRBJ2-3	many	TRBV2	CASSDGPGEAYDTQYF	TGTGCCAGCAGTGATGGCCCGGGGGAGGCCTACGATACGCAGTATTTT
TRBD2	TRBJ2-1	many	TRBV9	CASSPSGLPYNEQFF	TGTGCCAGCAGCCCGTCGGGACTACCATACAATGAGCAGTTCTTC
-	TRBJ2-1	many	TRBV29-1	CSVESGRNNEQFF	TGCAGCGTTGAGAGCGGAAGAAACAATGAGCAGTTCTTC
TRBD2	TRBJ2-1	many	TRBV12-3/TRBV12-4	CASVRVAGGNEQFF	TGTGCCAGCGTGCGAGTCGCGGGAGGCAATGAGCAGTTCTTC
TRBD1	TRBJ2-7	-	TRBV7-8	CASSSTGTGEYEQYF	TGTGCCAGCAGTTCAACCGGGACAGGGGAGTACGAGCAGTACTTC
-	TRBJ2-1	-	TRBV28	CAARGSSYNEQFF	TGTGCCGCCAGGGGAAGCTCCTACAATGAGCAGTTCTTC
-	TRBJ2-1	-	TRBV9	CASSLSSGYEQFF	TGTGCCAGCAGCCTCAGTTCAGGGTATGAGCAGTTCTTC
-	TRBJ1-3	many	TRBV15	CATSRGPGGGNTIYF	TGTGCCACCAGCAGGGGACCCGGGGGAGGAAACACCATATATTTT
TRBD1	TRBJ2-5	-	TRBV4-1	CASSLKPPGTGGTDQETQYF	TGCGCCAGCAGCCTAAAACCACCCGGGACAGGGGGAACGGATCAAGAGACCCAGTACTTC
-	TRBJ1-2	many	TRBV12-3/TRBV12-4	CASSPSSFSYGYTF	TGTGCCAGCAGTCCCTCCTCCTTCTCCTATGGCTACACCTTC
-	TRBJ2-7	-	TRBV7-9	CASSSPGRYEQYF	TGTGCCAGCAGCTCCCCGGGGCGCTACGAGCAGTACTTC
-	TRBJ1-2	many	TRBV4-2	CASSQPPADDYGYTF	TGTGCCAGCAGCCAACCCCCCGCGGATGACTATGGCTACACCTTC
TRBD1	TRBJ2-5	-	TRBV12-3/TRBV12-4	CASSLEGAETQYF	TGTGCCAGCAGTTTAGAGGGGGCCGAGACCCAGTACTTC
-	TRBJ2-5	-	TRBV15	CATSGDRTGDGETQYF	TGTGCCACCAGCGGGGACCGGACGGGGGACGGAGAGACCCAGTACTTC
-	TRBJ2-2	-	TRBV7-8	CASSLGRSNTGELFF	TGTGCCAGCAGCTTAGGCAGATCGAACACCGGGGAGCTGTTTTTT
TRBD2	TRBJ2-1	-	TRBV11-2	CASSLELLAGENEQFF	TGTGCCAGCAGCTTAGAATTACTAGCGGGAGAGAATGAGCAGTTCTTC
TRBD1	TRBJ2-5	once	TRBV4-1	CASSQILRDRRGETQYF	TGCGCCAGCAGCCAAATCCTTCGGGACAGGAGGGGAGAGACCCAGTACTTC
-	TRBJ2-5	many	TRBV25-1	CASSVRAGQETQYF	TGTGCCAGCAGTGTACGGGCCGGCCAAGAGACCCAGTACTTC
-	TRBJ1-1	-	TRBV7-9	CASSLGGGGNTEAFF	TGTGCCAGCAGCTTAGGCGGAGGGGGGAACACTGAAGCTTTCTTT
-	TRBJ1-2	few	TRBV28	CASRTGPNYGYTF	TGTGCCAGCAGGACAGGCCCTAACTATGGCTACACCTTC
TRBD1	TRBJ1-2	many	TRBV6-5	CASSYSMEGAVGYTF	TGTGCCAGCAGTTACTCGATGGAGGGGGCCGTAGGCTACACCTTC
TRBD1	TRBJ1-1	many	TRBV12-3/TRBV12-4	CASSAPGQGNTEAFF	TGTGCCAGCAGCGCACCGGGACAGGGGAACACTGAAGCTTTCTTT
-	TRBJ1-1	many	TRBV5-5	CASSPRYMNTEAFF	TGTGCCAGCAGCCCCCGGTACATGAACACTGAAGCTTTCTTT
TRBD2	TRBJ2-1	many	TRBV29-1	CSVEDPTSGRNEQFF	TGCAGCGTTGAAGATCCGACTAGCGGGAGGAATGAGCAGTTCTTC
-	TRBJ2-7	few	TRBV12-5	CASGLVAALSYEQYF	TGTGCTAGTGGTTTGGTTGCAGCCCTTTCCTACGAGCAGTACTTC
-	TRBJ2-6	-	TRBV7-9	CASGSGANVLTF	TGTGCCAGCGGATCTGGGGCCAACGTCCTGACTTTC
-	TRBJ2-5	many	TRBV7-9	CASSFGQIQETQYF	TGTGCCAGCAGCTTTGGACAGATCCAAGAGACCCAGTACTTC
TRBD2	TRBJ2-1	few	TRBV7-9	CASSGSSGEQFF	TGTGCCAGCAGCGGTTCTAGCGGCGAGCAGTTCTTC
-	TRBJ1-1	few	TRBV6-6	CASSLREDEAFF	TGTGCCAGCAGTCTCAGGGAAGATGAAGCTTTCTTT
TRBD2	TRBJ2-7	few	TRBV7-9	CASSSGLAAGTYEQYF	TGTGCCAGCAGCTCCGGACTAGCGGCGGGAACCTACGAGCAGTACTTC
TRBD1	TRBJ1-1	many	TRBV6-2/TRBV6-3	CASTTGVEAFF	TGTGCCAGCACGACAGGGGTTGAAGCTTTCTTT
-	TRBJ2-1	few	TRBV5-6	CASSPGRYANNEQFF	TGTGCCAGCAGCCCGGGTAGGTACGCAAACAATGAGCAGTTCTTC
TRBD1	TRBJ1-2	many	TRBV11-2	CASSLDRGQGLSWYGYTF	TGTGCCAGCAGCTTAGATCGTGGACAGGGGTTATCTTGGTATGGCTACACCTTC
-	TRBJ1-1	few	TRBV5-5	CASNHRVLNTEAFF	TGTGCCAGCAACCACCGGGTTCTGAACACTGAAGCTTTCTTT
-	TRBJ2-1	-	TRBV9	CASSGNRGEQFF	TGTGCCAGCAGCGGCAACCGAGGTGAGCAGTTCTTC
-	TRBJ2-2	many	TRBV18	CASSPRQDRTSNTGELFF	TGTGCCAGCTCACCCCGACAGGACCGTACTTCAAACACCGGGGAGCTGTTTTTT
-	TRBJ2-1	many	TRBV7-9	CASSSSGRKIHNEQFF	TGTGCCAGCAGCTCCTCGGGTAGGAAAATACACAATGAGCAGTTCTTC
TRBD2	TRBJ2-3	-	TRBV20-1	CSARDFAGDTDTQYF	TGCAGTGCTAGAGATTTCGCGGGGGACACAGATACGCAGTATTTT
TRBD2	TRBJ2-7	many	TRBV2	CASSVGLAETYEQYF	TGTGCCAGCAGTGTAGGGCTAGCGGAGACCTACGAGCAGTACTTC
-	TRBJ1-1	many	TRBV7-6	CASTPYNTEAFF	TGTGCCAGCACCCCCTACAACACTGAAGCTTTCTTT
TRBD2	TRBJ2-1	many	TRBV29-1	CSVGGGYNEQFF	TGCAGCGTTGGGGGGGGGTACAATGAGCAGTTCTTC